Sequencing of this T cell receptor (beta chain) was carried out in a study of vaccination and CD4 T cells after COVID-19. About the study: The cells were exposed to overlapping spike peptides originating from SARS-CoV-2, HCoV-NL63, HCoV-OC43 and HCoV-229E for stimulation. Findings and caveats of the study: Post-vaccination, and not before, a median approximately 86% of reactive clones appeared in convalescent patients.

With the Oncomine TCR Beta short-read assay, DNA from cultured CD4+ T cells was sequenced. Genomic DNA was taken out of cultured CD4+ T cells by extraction. MiXCR, applied by TCRdb to the PCR reads, yields one record per CDR3 protein. This table has about 5,200 distinct CDR3 sequences, around 30% appearing once. With regard to this clonotype: Its antigen is as yet unknown.

Germline V gene data show CDR1 as MDHEN and CDR2 as SYDVKM. The CDR3 spans 16 residues. V shed 3 bases and J shed 5 bases, with 14 bases lying between them. Treatment noted: roughly 10-day PBMC culture with coronavirus spike peptide pools or control peptides (ViraFEST assay). Positive PCR tests dated from March to December 2020, predating US Alpha, Beta and Delta variants. This sequence was found in a human donor who had recovered from COVID-19. This material consisted of CD4+ T cells from blood, cultured in vitro, taken after SARS-CoV-2 vaccination. The chain combines TRBV28 with TRBJ1-6, with D possibly matching TRBD1 (5 bases). CDR3 sequence: CASSFPRQGNNSPLHF. The DNA for the CDR3 is TGTGCCAGCAGTTTCCCCCGCCAGGGAAATAATTCACCCCTCCACTTT.